The clone carrying this T cell receptor beta chain came up a few times. The data belong to a study of patients and donors after allogeneic stem cell transplantation. Germline lookup yields CDR1 KGHSH and CDR2 LQKENI. V shed 4 bases and J 1 base; nucleotides not matched to a gene: 5. The length of the CDR3 is 15 residues. TCRdb fed the RT-PCR reads into MiXCR, producing one record per CDR3 protein. The table lists approximately 160,000 distinct CDR3 sequences, roughly 31% of them singletons. Sequenced input: blood, either unsorted or a sorted T cell fraction (not recorded which). This receptor was identified in a human donor who was either an allogeneic HSCT recipient or a stem cell or donor lymphocyte infusion donor (not recorded which). It is not recorded whose cells these are; they may come from a transplant donor. This chain links TRBV18 with TRBJ1-1, with 8 bases that match TRBD1. This chain's CDR3 is CASSRSGTGNTEAFF. Here the CDR3 DNA reads TGTGCCAGCTCACGCTCCGGGACAGGGAACACTGAAGCTTTCTTT.